Below, 5 T cell receptor beta chains from the same sample are listed, as sequenced in a study of T-cell memory formation after mild COVID-19 (TCRdb year 2021). Library method: 5' RACE. TCRdb records Illumina NovaSeq 6000 as the sequencer. TCRdb cleaned the public reads at Q25 with fastp, built clones with MiXCR and kept in-frame beta chains. Every entry covers one CDR3 protein and lists the most common genes and DNA from its rows. This sample gives fewer than 700,000 distinct CDR3 sequences in total; roughly 21% of them show up just once. The leading ten clones occupy roughly 9.1% of the sample. Sequencing was carried out using PBMCs or a T cell subset sorted from them (not recorded which). The receptors were gathered from an adult woman who had mild COVID-19 (a few samples of this study predate the infection). The sample titles of this study are shuffled in the database, so cell type and time point are left out; the donor was told from shared clones.

The chain links TRBV12-3 or TRBV12-4 to TRBJ2-3; 8 positions agree with TRBD2. This CDR3 is 13 amino acids long. Trimming cost V 6 bases and J 6 bases; bases outside gene matches: 5. The CDR3 spells CASRRLAGDTQYF. CDR3 nucleotides: TGTGCCAGCAGGCGATTAGCGGGGGATACGCAGTATTTT.

This clonotype showed up many times. This sequence joins TRBV12-3 or TRBV12-4 and TRBJ2-3; D is possibly TRBD1 (5 bases). Trimming left V 2 bases short and J 3 bases short, with 21 bases between. This CDR3 contains 18 residues. As DNA, the CDR3 is TGTGCCAGCAGTTTAAGTTTGGGGCTAACTATGGGGACAGATACGCAGTATTTT. Its protein is CASSLSLGLTMGTDTQYF.

This clonotype occurred a few times. The chain combines TRBV5-6 with TRBJ1-1, with 7 bases identical to TRBD1. CDR3 length: 15 amino acids. V was clipped by 4 bases and J by 7 bases; unmatched bases: 13. CDR1 is SGHDT, CDR2 YYEEEE, per germline. The DNA for the CDR3 is TGTGCCAGCAGCGGGATACAGGGGAGGTTCGGTGAAGCTTTCTTT. This encodes CASSGIQGRFGEAFF.

This clonotype has a count of ten or more. J is TRBJ2-1 and V is TRBV7-2, with 9 bases matching TRBD2. The CDR3 runs 16 residues. Germline CDR1 is SGHTA and CDR2 is FQGNSA. V lost 3 bases, J lost 2 bases, and 5 bases stayed unmatched. The DNA for the CDR3 is TGTGCCAGCAGCTTTGTCGGCGGGGGGGCCTACAATGAGCAGTTCTTC. Residues: CASSFVGGGAYNEQFF.

V gene TRBV7-9 combines with J gene TRBJ2-3, with D possibly called TRBD1 or TRBD2 (5 bases each). Looked up from germline, CDR1 is SEHNR and CDR2 is FQNEAQ (reference sequence). The CDR3 spans 17 residues. Trimming took 3 bases from V and 5 from J, leaving 21 bases between them. The CDR3, as DNA: TGTGCCAGCAGCTTGTGGTCCGGGACCCGAAACCGAGATACGCAGTATTTT. Translated, it gives CASSLWSGTRNRDTQYF.